What follows are 27 T cell receptor beta chains derived from one specimen sequenced in a study of identical twins. TCRdb recomputed calls from the 5' RACE reads with MiXCR, one row per CDR3 protein. In the table there are around 960,000 distinct CDR3 sequences, 9% to 15% of which are singletons. These same records also appear under a second study, on yellow fever vaccine responses in identical twins.

The sequenced material came from PBMCs. These receptors were collected from a woman aged 18-29 years in good health.

The rearrangement joins TRBV10-3 to TRBJ2-1, with TRBD2 matching over 9 bases. The junction had 9 bases not matched to a gene; V was cut back by 3 bases and J by 9 bases. Germline lookup yields CDR1 ENHRY and CDR2 SYGVKD. The CDR3 is 15 residues long. CDR3 bases: TGTGCCATCAGTGATTCCACTCATAGCGGGAGTGAGCAGTTCTTC. This translates into CAISDSTHSGSEQFF.

In its sample, this clonotype was seen a few times. CDR3 nucleotides: TGCGCCAGCAGCTTGGCCGGACAAGGGCCACAAGAGACCCAGTACTTC. Its translation is CASSLAGQGPQETQYF. The chain is built from TRBV5-1 and TRBJ2-5, with D perhaps matching TRBD1 (5 bases). Germline V gene data show CDR1 as SGHRS and CDR2 as YFSETQ. This CDR3 comprises 16 residues. V was pared by 0 bases and J by 2 bases, with 14 bases between.

DNA for the CDR3: TGTGCCAGCAGTCTATCCCGGGACTTAAGGGAGCTGTTTTTT. This sequence encodes CASSLSRDLRELFF. The chain links TRBV28 to TRBJ2-2, with TRBD2 as a possible D gene (6 bases). V lost 5 bases and J lost 9, with 16 bases in between. This CDR3 is built from 14 residues. Germline V CDR1 and CDR2: MDHEN, SYDVKM.

The table lists this clonotype with a few counts. The chain couples TRBV10-3 to TRBJ2-2; 7 bases are shared with TRBD2. Unmatched junction bases numbered 8, after V lost 5 bases and J lost 5 bases. This CDR3 has 15 amino acids. Germline V gives CDR1 ENHRY, CDR2 SYGVKD. CDR3 nucleotides: TGTGCCATCAGTTCTGGCGGGAGAAGAACCGGGGAGCTGTTTTTT. Amino acids: CAISSGGRRTGELFF.

This clonotype has a handful of counts. This chain uses TRBV3-1 with TRBJ1-5, with D tentatively TRBD1 (5 bases). V was cut by 4 bases and J by 5 bases, with 12 bases left in between. The CDR3 contains 14 residues. Germline CDR1 is LGHDT and CDR2 is YNNKEL (reference sequence). The CDR3 bases are TGTGCCAGCAGCCTCGGACAACAGGATCAGCCCCAGCATTTT. This sequence encodes CASSLGQQDQPQHF.

This clonotype was seen at least ten times. V and J are TRBV24-1 and TRBJ2-1; no reliable D call. This CDR3 region has 12 residues. Trimming removed 9 bases from V and 1 base from J, with 6 bases in between. Germline V gene sequence: CDR1 KGHDR, CDR2 SFDVKD. This chain's CDR3 is CATQQSYNEQFF. The CDR3 DNA follows: TGTGCCACCCAACAGTCCTACAATGAGCAGTTCTTC.

This clonotype came up a few times. The chain carries TRBV10-3 and TRBJ1-5, with D uncertain. The CDR3 runs to 16 residues. Germline V gene sequence: CDR1 ENHRY, CDR2 SYGVKD. The V gene lost 6 bases and the J gene lost 0 bases, with 15 bases spanning the gap. CDR3 residues: CAISDGSKYSNQPQHF. In DNA form, the CDR3 reads TGTGCCATCAGCGACGGGTCCAAATATAGCAATCAGCCCCAGCATTTT.

This chain uses TRBV19 with TRBJ2-4; maybe TRBD2 (7 bases). From germline, CDR1 is LNHDA and CDR2 SQIVND (reference sequence). Between the trimmed V and J ends, which lost 5 bases and 8 bases, there was a span of 19 bases. The CDR3 loop spans 15 amino acids. CDR3 residues: CASSESGAGVYIQYF. The CDR3 nucleotides read TGTGCCAGTAGTGAATCAGGGGCGGGGGTTTACATTCAGTACTTC.

The chain carries TRBV3-1 and TRBJ2-5; 7 nucleotides match TRBD1. CDR3 length: 15 amino acids. V shed 5 bases and J 2 bases; nucleotides not matched to a gene: 8. The germline V gene encodes CDR1 LGHDT and CDR2 YNNKEL (reference sequence). The CDR3 DNA reads TGTGCCAGCAGCATCGAGGGGGCCCTACAAGAGACCCAGTACTTC. This gives the protein CASSIEGALQETQYF.

This clonotype was observed a few times. This sequence joins TRBV6-6 and TRBJ2-7; D may be TRBD1 (6 bases). Germline-derived CDR1 and CDR2 are MNHNY and SVGAGI (reference sequence). The CDR3 loop spans 13 amino acids. V dropped 4 bases and J dropped 6 bases, with 13 bases sitting between them. The CDR3 sequence is CASSWDRGGEQYF. In nucleotides, the CDR3 is TGTGCCAGCAGTTGGGATAGAGGGGGCGAGCAGTACTTC.

This clonotype was seen more than once but under ten times. This chain joins TRBV11-2 and TRBJ2-5, with 8 bases identical to TRBD2. Trimming removed 3 bases from V and 1 base from J; junction bases left unmatched: 4. The CDR3 consists of 15 residues. The germline V gene encodes CDR1 SGHAT and CDR2 FQNNGV. This CDR3 reads CASSFSGATQETQYF. CDR3 bases: TGTGCCAGCAGCTTTAGCGGGGCTACCCAAGAGACCCAGTACTTC.

The CDR3 spells CSARAGTGVTEAFF. CDR3 nucleotide sequence: TGCAGTGCTAGAGCCGGGACAGGGGTAACTGAAGCTTTCTTT. This sequence joins TRBV20-1 and TRBJ1-1, with 10 bases matching TRBD1. The CDR3 spans 14 residues. Trimming at V came to 1 base and at J to 5 bases, leaving 4 bases not matched to a gene. Germline V gene sequence: CDR1 DFQATT, CDR2 SNEGSKA (reference sequence).

The CDR3 region is CATSDGGPDTQYF. The CDR3 nucleotides read TGTGCCACCAGTGATGGGGGGCCAGATACGCAGTATTTT. V and J are TRBV24-1 and TRBJ2-3, with D possibly being TRBD1 or TRBD2 (6 bases each). The germline CDR1 and CDR2 sequences are KGHDR and SFDVKD. The CDR3 length is 13 residues. V was trimmed by 3 bases and J by 4 bases, leaving 7 bases between them.

The V call is TRBV3-1, the J call TRBJ2-2; TRBD2 aligns across 9 bases. Germline CDR1 and CDR2: LGHDT and YNNKEL (reference sequence). The CDR3 has 15 residues. The V and J ends lost 0 bases and 7 bases, in that order; junction bases with no gene match: 3. The DNA for the CDR3 is TGTGCCAGCAGCCAAGAGGCGGGGGGGCTCGGGGAGCTGTTTTTT. Its protein product is CASSQEAGGLGELFF.

This clonotype has just a few counts. V is TRBV6-5 and J is TRBJ1-1, with unresolved D. This CDR3 spans 11 amino acids. V shed 3 bases and J shed 6 bases, with 5 bases lying between them. Germline CDR1 is MNHEY and CDR2 is SVGAGI. The CDR3 DNA reads TGTGCCAGCAGTTATAAGTCTGAAGCTTTCTTT. This gives the protein CASSYKSEAFF.

The chain carries TRBV20-1 and TRBJ1-6; the D gene is possibly TRBD1 (5 bases). The ends were cut back, 1 base at V and 6 bases at J, with 16 bases in the middle. The CDR3 sequence is 16 residues long. CDR1 DFQATT and CDR2 SNEGSKA come from the germline V gene (reference sequence). CDR3 DNA: TGCAGTGCTAGAGTCCGGGGGGGGGAGGCTAATTCACCCCTCCACTTT. It specifies CSARVRGGEANSPLHF.

The genes are TRBV28 and TRBJ2-7; a weak D match, TRBD1 (6 bases). This CDR3 comprises 15 residues. Trimming shortened V by 5 bases and J by 5 bases, and 19 bases separated the two germline ends. Germline loops: CDR1 MDHEN, CDR2 SYDVKM. The CDR3 DNA sequence: TGTGCCAGCAGTCCCCCCAGGGGATATGGGGACGAGCAGTACGTC. Amino acid sequence: CASSPPRGYGDEQYV.

This clonotype was observed many times. The chain is built from TRBV5-1 and TRBJ2-2; D ambiguous. CDR1 is SGHRS and CDR2 is YFSETQ in the germline V gene. V lost 2 bases, J lost 4 bases, and 9 bases lay in between. This CDR3 spans 14 amino acids. CDR3 protein: CASSFIPGTGELFF. The CDR3 nucleotides read TGCGCCAGCAGCTTCATCCCGGGCACCGGGGAGCTGTTTTTT.

This clonotype was detected a few times. V and J are TRBV7-8 and TRBJ2-2; 8 bases map to TRBD1. Germline V lookup: CDR1 SGHVS, CDR2 FQNEAQ. V was clipped by 5 bases and J by 13 bases; unmatched bases: 9. This CDR3 spans 13 amino acids. The CDR3 sequence: CASSRGQGRGLFF. The CDR3 DNA is TGTGCCAGCAGCCGAGGACAGGGTCGGGGGCTGTTTTTT.

There are a few counts of this clonotype. V gene TRBV24-1 combines with J gene TRBJ2-1; 7 bases are a match to TRBD2. V gave up 9 bases and J gave up 8 bases; unmatched junction bases: 12. The germline CDR1 and CDR2 sequences are KGHDR and SFDVKD. The length of the CDR3 is 14 residues. DNA of the CDR3: TGTGCCACCGGAGAGGGAGGGCTTTTATATGAGCAGTTCTTC. Amino acids: CATGEGGLLYEQFF.

The chain is built from TRBV12-3 or TRBV12-4 and TRBJ1-4; a weak D match, TRBD1 (6 bases). V dropped 2 bases and J dropped 6 bases, with 7 bases sitting between them. The length of the CDR3 is 13 residues. CDR3 protein: CASSLRQDEKLFF. The CDR3 region has the DNA TGTGCCAGCAGTTTACGACAGGATGAAAAACTGTTTTTT.

This chain links TRBV5-1 with TRBJ2-5; D possibly uses TRBD1 or TRBD2 (5 bases each). Trimming removed 3 bases from V and 5 bases from J, with 14 bases in between. Germline values: CDR1 SGHRS, CDR2 YFSETQ. The CDR3 length is 14 residues. This CDR3 reads CASSSRPGQETQYF. In DNA form, the CDR3 reads TGCGCCAGCAGCTCCAGGCCGGGGCAGGAGACCCAGTACTTC.

Ten or more counts support this clonotype. V usage is TRBV5-1 and J usage is TRBJ2-1; TRBD2 aligns across 10 bases. The V segment lost 0 bases and the J segment 4 bases; nucleotides outside the gene matches: 7. Germline V CDR1 and CDR2: SGHRS, YFSETQ. The CDR3 length is 17 residues. This chain's CDR3 is CASSLVPRLAGYNEQFF. The CDR3 region has the DNA TGCGCCAGCAGCTTGGTCCCCCGACTAGCGGGTTACAATGAGCAGTTCTTC. Looking up the rest from reference TRBV5-1 and TRBJ2-1 gives the full variable domain: KAGVTQTPRYLIKTRGQQVTLSCSPISGHRSVSWYQQTPGQGLQFLFEYFSETQRNKGNFPGRFSGRQFSNSRSEMNVSTLELGDSALYLCASSLVPRLAGYNEQFFGPGTRLTVL.

The chain is built from TRBV12-3 or TRBV12-4 and TRBJ2-2; 12 bases agree with TRBD2. V shed 4 bases and J 6 bases; nucleotides not matched to a gene: 6. This CDR3 has 16 residues. CDR3 in DNA: TGTGCCAGCAGTTCCCTAGCGGGAGGGGGGTCCGGGGAGCTGTTTTTT. Translating it yields CASSSLAGGGSGELFF.

The chain links TRBV5-5 to TRBJ2-7, with a weak D call TRBD2 (6 bases). CDR1 and CDR2 from the germline V gene are SGHKS and YYEKEE (reference sequence). The CDR3 is 13 residues long. V was cut by 4 bases and J by 3 bases, with 11 bases left in between. The chain's CDR3 is CASSPGTLYEQYV. CDR3 DNA: TGTGCCAGCAGCCCTGGGACTCTCTACGAGCAGTACGTC.

This sequence joins TRBV11-2 and TRBJ2-7; possible D gene TRBD2, 6 bases. The germline V and J ends were trimmed by 5 bases and 0 bases, with 17 bases remaining between them. The CDR3 has 16 amino acids. CDR1 is SGHAT, CDR2 FQNNGV, per germline. The CDR3 is CASSPRWRESSYEQYF. The CDR3 region has the DNA TGTGCCAGCAGCCCCCGTTGGCGGGAAAGCTCCTACGAGCAGTACTTC.

This clonotype was seen only a few times. This sequence joins TRBV6-5 and TRBJ2-2; possibly TRBD2 for D (6 bases). Per germline, CDR1 MNHEY and CDR2 SVGAGI. This CDR3 contains 17 residues. Trimming shortened V by 4 bases and J by 0 bases, and 15 bases separated the two germline ends. CDR3 in amino acids: CASSSYTSGANTGELFF. The DNA for the CDR3 is TGTGCCAGCAGTTCCTATACTTCGGGGGCGAACACCGGGGAGCTGTTTTTT.